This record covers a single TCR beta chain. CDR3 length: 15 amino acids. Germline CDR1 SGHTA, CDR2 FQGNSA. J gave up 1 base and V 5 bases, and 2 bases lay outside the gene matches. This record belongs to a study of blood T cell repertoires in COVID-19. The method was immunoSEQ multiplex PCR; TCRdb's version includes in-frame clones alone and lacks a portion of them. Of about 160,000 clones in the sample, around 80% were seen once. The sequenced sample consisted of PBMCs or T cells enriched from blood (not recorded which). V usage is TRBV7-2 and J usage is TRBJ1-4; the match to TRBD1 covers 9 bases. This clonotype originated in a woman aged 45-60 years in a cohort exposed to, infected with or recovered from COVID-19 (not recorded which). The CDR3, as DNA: TGTGCCAGCAGCCCGGACAGGGGAACTAATGAAAAACTGTTTTTT. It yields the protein CASSPDRGTNEKLFF.